Following are 7 T cell receptor beta chains from one sample sequenced in a study of T cells after yellow fever vaccination (dated by TCRdb to about 2019). Taken with the paper, the label for treatment or condition translates to: live attenuated yellow fever vaccine strain. Library preparation was by 5' RACE. This sample was sequenced with an Illumina NovaSeq 6000. TCRdb reran the public reads through fastp at Q25 and MiXCR, keeping productive beta chains. Every entry covers one CDR3 protein and lists the most common genes and DNA from its rows. Present in this sample are roughly 400,000 distinct CDR3 sequences, under 20% of which were seen just once. The top ten constitute 15% to 20% of the sample. The sample here was PBMCs, taken before the yellow fever booster vaccination. The receptors stem from a man aged 18 to 30 who received the YFV17D yellow fever vaccine.

This clonotype occurred a few times. The chain is built from TRBV20-1 and TRBJ2-7; TRBD2 matches 9 bases. V was clipped by 6 bases and J by 9 bases; unmatched bases: 18. CDR1 is DFQATT, CDR2 SNEGSKA, per germline (reference sequence). CDR3 length: 15 residues. The CDR3 DNA reads as TGCAGTGCCTCGCCGGGGGCTAGCGGGACTCCTACGCAGTACGTC. Amino acids: CSASPGASGTPTQYV.

This chain uses TRBV5-1 with TRBJ2-5; D is perhaps TRBD2 (6 bases). V dropped 0 bases and J dropped 2 bases, with 14 bases sitting between them. CDR3 size: 16 residues. Germline CDR1 reads SGHRS; CDR2 reads YFSETQ. CDR3 protein: CASSLAGVAAQETQYF. CDR3 bases: TGCGCCAGCAGCTTGGCCGGAGTAGCGGCTCAAGAGACCCAGTACTTC.

The chain carries TRBV14 and TRBJ2-3; TRBD2 aligns across 10 bases. Germline CDR1 SGHDN, CDR2 FVKESK. With 4 bases clipped from V and 5 bases from J, the junction kept 6 bases outside the gene matches. The CDR3 contains 15 residues. The DNA of the CDR3 is TGTGCCAGCAGCCGTCTAGCGGGGGCTGGAGATACGCAGTATTTT. It encodes CASSRLAGAGDTQYF.

This clonotype was detected a few times. The chain uses TRBV18 and TRBJ2-1; 12 bases match TRBD2. From germline, CDR1 is KGHSH and CDR2 LQKENI. The CDR3 is made up of 18 amino acids. With 1 base clipped from V and 1 base from J, the junction kept 5 bases outside the gene matches. The CDR3 sequence is CASSPRRLAGDSYNEQFF. As DNA, the CDR3 is TGTGCCAGCTCACCACGCAGACTAGCGGGGGATTCCTACAATGAGCAGTTCTTC.

This clonotype has just a few counts. This chain uses TRBV5-1 with TRBJ1-2; D is undetermined. V was clipped by 0 bases and J by 2 bases, with 5 bases between them. Germline assignment: CDR1 SGHRS and CDR2 YFSETQ. The CDR3 is made up of 13 amino acids. The chain's CDR3 is CASSLDDNYGYTF. The DNA of the CDR3 is TGCGCCAGCAGCTTGGATGACAACTATGGCTACACCTTC. The full variable domain, its missing parts supplied by reference TRBV5-1 and TRBJ1-2, is KAGVTQTPRYLIKTRGQQVTLSCSPISGHRSVSWYQQTPGQGLQFLFEYFSETQRNKGNFPGRFSGRQFSNSRSEMNVSTLELGDSALYLCASSLDDNYGYTFGSGTRLTVV.

This clonotype was picked up a small number of times. This chain connects TRBV5-5 to TRBJ2-7, with 10 bases identical to TRBD1. CDR3 length: 13 residues. The junction had 3 bases not matched to a gene; V was cut back by 3 bases and J by 6 bases. From germline, CDR1 is SGHKS and CDR2 YYEKEE (reference sequence). As DNA, the CDR3 is TGTGCCAGCAGCTGGGACAGGGGAGGCGAGCAGTACTTC. Translating gives CASSWDRGGEQYF.

This clonotype was found a few times. The V and J genes are TRBV4-3 and TRBJ2-1; 7 bases match TRBD2. Germline V gene sequence: CDR1 LGHNA, CDR2 YSLEER. Trimming removed 0 bases from V and 7 bases from J; junction bases left unmatched: 3. The CDR3 has 14 residues. CDR3 protein: CASSQEGGWNEQFF. CDR3 coding DNA: TGCGCCAGCAGCCAAGAGGGGGGGTGGAATGAGCAGTTCTTC.